These 25 T cell receptor beta chains were all obtained from the same sample, sequenced in a study of T cell responses to AZD1222 COVID-19 vaccine. This table comes from immunoSEQ multiplex PCR, and its TCRdb copy is limited to in-frame clones, with some not included. Of about 160,000 clones listed, roughly nine tenths were seen once; the top ten hold about 3.6%. The input for sequencing was peripheral blood, taken 28 days after the second AZD1222 dose. Receptors originate from an adult who received the AZD1222 COVID-19 vaccine.

The rearrangement uses TRBV28 and TRBJ1-5; possibly TRBD1 for D (5 bases). Trimming removed 7 bases at V and 3 bases at J, with 16 bases between. The CDR3 runs to 15 residues. CDR1 and CDR2 from the germline V gene are MDHEN and SYDVKM. The CDR3 DNA follows: TGTGCCAGCACTACCGGGGGGTTAGTCAATCAGCCCCAGCATTTT. This translates into CASTTGGLVNQPQHF.

This chain joins TRBV6-5 and TRBJ1-6, with 8 bases identical to TRBD1. Germline trimming cut 5 bases from V and 7 bases from J; bases unmatched to any gene: 4. This CDR3 has 14 amino acids. In germline, CDR1 is MNHEY, CDR2 SVGAGI. CDR3 amino acids: CASSRQGRNSPLHF. The DNA of the CDR3 is TGTGCCAGCAGTCGACAGGGGAGAAATTCACCCCTCCACTTT.

The genes are TRBV11-2 and TRBJ2-6, with D uncertain. CDR3 length: 16 residues. V shed 5 bases and J shed 3 bases, with 14 bases lying between them. Per germline, CDR1 SGHAT and CDR2 FQNNGV. DNA for the CDR3: TGTGCCAGCAGCAGAGAGGCTTCAGGTGGGGCCAACGTCCTGACTTTC. It is translated as CASSREASGGANVLTF. The complete variable domain, with remaining parts taken from reference TRBV11-2 and TRBJ2-6, reads EAGVAQSPRYKIIEKRQSVAFWCNPISGHATLYWYQQILGQGPKLLIQFQNNGVVDDSQLPKDRFSAERLKGVDSTLKIQPAKLEDSAVYLCASSREASGGANVLTFGAGSRLTVL.

The gene calls are TRBV6-5 and TRBJ1-2; 8 bases line up with TRBD1. This CDR3 comprises 14 residues. After removal of 5 bases from V and 3 bases from J, the junction contained 5 bases not matched to a gene. Per the germline V gene, CDR1 is MNHEY and CDR2 is SVGAGI. In DNA form, the CDR3 reads TGTGCCAGCAGTAAGACAGGGGTTGACTATGGCTACACCTTC. Translation: CASSKTGVDYGYTF.

The V call is TRBV29-1, the J call TRBJ1-1; D is perhaps TRBD1 (6 bases). Trimming removed 0 bases at V and 4 bases at J, with 12 bases between. Germline CDR1 is SQVTM and CDR2 is ANQGSEA. CDR3 length: 14 residues. The CDR3 nucleotides read TGCAGCGTTGAAGACTGGGGGCTGGGCACTGAAGCTTTCTTT. It translates to CSVEDWGLGTEAFF.

The chain uses TRBV12-3 or TRBV12-4 and TRBJ1-2, with D unresolved. V was shortened by 5 bases and J by 8 bases, with 15 bases between the two germline ends. The CDR3 covers 13 residues. The CDR3 bases are TGTGCCAGCAGTATTAATAGTGGACTGGGCTACACCTTC. Translated: CASSINSGLGYTF.

V and J are TRBV2 and TRBJ1-5, with TRBD1 matching 9 bases. This CDR3 is built from 14 residues. Per germline, CDR1 SNHLY and CDR2 FYNNEI. J was trimmed by 2 bases and V by 7 bases; bases with no gene match: 3. Written as DNA, the CDR3 is TGTGCCAGCATGAGACAGGGGGGCAATCAGCCCCAGCATTTT. Amino acid sequence: CASMRQGGNQPQHF.

J is TRBJ2-7 and V is TRBV9, with D possibly called TRBD1 or TRBD2 (6 bases each). This CDR3 contains 16 residues. Germline lookup yields CDR1 SGDLS and CDR2 YYNGEE. Trimming shortened V by 0 bases and J by 2 bases, and 15 bases separated the two germline ends. CDR3 amino acids: CASSVDAQGLTYEQYF. The DNA of the CDR3 is TGTGCCAGCAGCGTAGACGCACAGGGACTCACCTACGAGCAGTACTTC.

The chain couples TRBV15 to TRBJ2-3, with D possibly TRBD1 on 6 matching bases. CDR3 size: 17 residues. In germline, CDR1 is LNHNV, CDR2 YYDKDF (reference sequence). The V end was cut by 2 bases, the J end by 4 bases, with 19 bases between. CDR3 DNA sequence: TGTGCCACCAGCAGAACCGGGACAACAGTTCGACCAGATACGCAGTATTTT. This encodes CATSRTGTTVRPDTQYF.

The chain employs TRBV10-3 and TRBJ2-1; D ambiguous. Germline CDR1 reads ENHRY; CDR2 reads SYGVKD. V gave up 3 bases and J gave up 5 bases, with 11 bases separating them. The CDR3 contains 14 residues. The CDR3 DNA follows: TGTGCCATCAGTGATGGTGTGCCCGACAATGAGCAGTTCTTC. Translation: CAISDGVPDNEQFF.

The V gene is TRBV18, the J gene TRBJ2-5; D might be TRBD1 (5 bases). The CDR3 has 14 amino acids. Trimming stripped 4 bases from V and 3 bases from J, with 12 bases between. The germline CDR1 and CDR2 sequences are KGHSH and LQKENI. The CDR3 nucleotides are TGTGCCAGCTCACAGGGGTCGAGGAAAGAGACCCAGTACTTC. Translated: CASSQGSRKETQYF. The whole variable domain, filled in from reference TRBV18 and TRBJ2-5, reads NAGVMQNPRHLVRRRGQEARLRCSPMKGHSHVYWYRQLPEEGLKFMVYLQKENIIDESGMPKERFSAEFPKEGPSILRIQQVVRGDSAAYFCASSQGSRKETQYFGPGTRLLVL.

The CDR3 DNA is TGTGCCAGCAGCTTAGTGGGGACGGACTACTATGGCTACACCTTC. It encodes CASSLVGTDYYGYTF. V gene TRBV7-9 combines with J gene TRBJ1-2, with D perhaps TRBD1 (5 bases). V lost 1 base, J lost 3 bases, and 12 bases lay in between. From germline, CDR1 is SEHNR and CDR2 FQNEAQ (reference sequence). The CDR3 spans 15 residues.

This clone was observed once. V and J are TRBV13 and TRBJ2-7; D is unresolved. The V end lost 3 bases, the J end lost 2 bases, and 11 bases lay between the germline ends. CDR1 is PRHDT, CDR2 FYEKMQ, per germline (reference sequence). The CDR3 spans 14 residues. The CDR3 here is CASSLSGHPYEQYF. In DNA form, the CDR3 reads TGTGCCAGCAGCTTGTCCGGCCACCCCTACGAGCAGTACTTC.

This clone was picked up a small number of times. This sequence joins TRBV19 and TRBJ2-2; TRBD2 aligns across 9 bases. J was trimmed by 0 bases and V by 5 bases; bases with no gene match: 4. Germline CDR1 reads LNHDA; CDR2 reads SQIVND (reference sequence). CDR3 size: 16 residues. The CDR3 is CASSALAGSNTGELFF. The CDR3 nucleotides are TGTGCCAGTAGTGCCCTAGCGGGGTCGAACACCGGGGAGCTGTTTTTT. Drawing the rest from reference TRBV19 and TRBJ2-2, the complete variable domain is DGGITQSPKYLFRKEGQNVTLSCEQNLNHDAMYWYRQDPGQGLRLIYYSQIVNDFQKGDIAEGYSVSREKKESFPLTVTSAQKNPTAFYLCASSALAGSNTGELFFGEGSRLTVL.

This chain connects TRBV5-4 to TRBJ1-6; D is undetermined. CDR3 size: 14 residues. V lost 0 bases and J 7 bases, leaving 8 bases between the germline ends. Looked up from germline, CDR1 is SGHNT and CDR2 is YYREEE (reference sequence). CDR3 sequence: CASSLVTDNSPLHF. CDR3 DNA: TGTGCCAGCAGCTTGGTCACAGACAATTCACCCCTCCACTTT.

In nucleotides, the CDR3 is TGCGCCAGCAGCTTGGTGGGACAGGGGGCGTTCGGAAACACTGAAGCTTTCTTT. Its protein is CASSLVGQGAFGNTEAFF. The chain combines TRBV5-1 with TRBJ1-1; TRBD1 agrees at 12 bases. This CDR3 has 18 residues. CDR1 is SGHRS, CDR2 YFSETQ, per germline. Unmatched junction bases numbered 8, after V lost 0 bases and J lost 2 bases. Supplemented by reference TRBV5-1 and TRBJ1-1, the full variable domain reads KAGVTQTPRYLIKTRGQQVTLSCSPISGHRSVSWYQQTPGQGLQFLFEYFSETQRNKGNFPGRFSGRQFSNSRSEMNVSTLELGDSALYLCASSLVGQGAFGNTEAFFGQGTRLTVV.

V usage is TRBV6-5 and J usage is TRBJ1-5; no firm D call. V gave up 0 bases and J gave up 0 bases, with 9 bases separating them. The CDR3 spans 16 residues. Per germline, CDR1 MNHEY and CDR2 SVGAGI. CDR3 residues: CASSYSGWYSNQPQHF. The CDR3 DNA reads as TGTGCCAGCAGTTACTCCGGATGGTATAGCAATCAGCCCCAGCATTTT.

The CDR3 region is CATTGRDVEKLFF. CDR3 sequence (DNA): TGTGCCACCACAGGGCGAGATGTGGAAAAACTGTTTTTT. The chain combines TRBV6-6 with TRBJ1-4, with D possibly being TRBD1 (6 bases). CDR3 length: 13 residues. Germline values: CDR1 MNHNY, CDR2 SVGAGI (reference sequence). The V end lost 10 bases, the J end lost 8 bases, and 17 bases lay between the germline ends.

The chain joins TRBV7-9 to TRBJ1-1; D call uncertain. CDR3 length equals 10 residues. Trimming stripped 4 bases from V and 8 bases from J, with 5 bases between. Germline lookup yields CDR1 SEHNR and CDR2 FQNEAQ (reference sequence). DNA of the CDR3: TGTGCCAGCAGCTCCCAGGAAGCTTTCTTT. Its protein is CASSSQEAFF.

The rearrangement links TRBV5-1 to TRBJ2-3; 8 nucleotides line up with TRBD2. CDR1 is SGHRS and CDR2 is YFSETQ in the germline V gene. CDR3 size: 13 residues. Losses at the gene ends were 5 bases for V and 4 bases for J; bases not matched to a gene: 3. CDR3 amino acids: CASSKRESDTQYF. CDR3 nucleotides: TGCGCCAGCAGTAAGCGGGAGTCAGATACGCAGTATTTT.

The chain is built from TRBV5-1 and TRBJ2-1, with TRBD2 identical over 9 bases. This CDR3 contains 14 residues. Germline CDR1 reads SGHRS; CDR2 reads YFSETQ. V trimming: 0 bases; J trimming: 6 bases; junction bases outside the gene matches: 1. CDR3 sequence reads: CASSLASGTNEQFF. CDR3 nucleotide sequence: TGCGCCAGCAGCTTGGCTAGCGGGACCAATGAGCAGTTCTTC.

This chain connects TRBV7-2 to TRBJ2-1; TRBD2 matches 7 bases. The germline V gene has CDR1 SGHTA and CDR2 FQGNSA. The V and J ends lost 5 bases and 2 bases, in that order; junction bases with no gene match: 15. This CDR3 is 18 amino acids long. The chain's CDR3 is CASSPFGGVIITYNEQFF. The CDR3 DNA reads TGTGCCAGCAGCCCTTTTGGGGGGGTAATTATAACCTACAATGAGCAGTTCTTC.

This chain uses TRBV11-2 with TRBJ2-5; D gene ambiguous. The CDR3 contains 11 residues. The ends were cut back, 2 bases at V and 9 bases at J, with 7 bases in the middle. Germline CDR1 reads SGHAT; CDR2 reads FQNNGV. CDR3 sequence: CASSLSGAQYF. In DNA, the CDR3 is TGTGCCAGCAGCTTATCTGGGGCCCAGTACTTC.

About this clone: A junction end diverges from the germline sequence, so it may reflect a read error. This chain links TRBV7-7 with TRBJ2-1, with TRBD2 identical over 11 bases. Germline CDR1 is SSHAT and CDR2 is FNYEAQ (reference sequence). This CDR3 comprises 18 residues. In nucleotides, the CDR3 is TGTGCTAGCAGCTTAGCCCTCGGGACTAGCGGCGGCGGAGGTGAGCAGTTCTTC. It encodes CASSLALGTSGGGGEQFF.

J is TRBJ2-3 and V is TRBV30, with 7 nucleotides matching TRBD2. The CDR3 spans 15 residues. CDR1 is GTSNPN, CDR2 SVGIG, per germline (reference sequence). The V segment lost 2 bases and the J segment 1 base; nucleotides outside the gene matches: 6. CDR3: CAWSRFAGGTDTQYF. CDR3 in DNA: TGTGCCTGGAGTAGGTTCGCGGGGGGCACAGATACGCAGTATTTT.